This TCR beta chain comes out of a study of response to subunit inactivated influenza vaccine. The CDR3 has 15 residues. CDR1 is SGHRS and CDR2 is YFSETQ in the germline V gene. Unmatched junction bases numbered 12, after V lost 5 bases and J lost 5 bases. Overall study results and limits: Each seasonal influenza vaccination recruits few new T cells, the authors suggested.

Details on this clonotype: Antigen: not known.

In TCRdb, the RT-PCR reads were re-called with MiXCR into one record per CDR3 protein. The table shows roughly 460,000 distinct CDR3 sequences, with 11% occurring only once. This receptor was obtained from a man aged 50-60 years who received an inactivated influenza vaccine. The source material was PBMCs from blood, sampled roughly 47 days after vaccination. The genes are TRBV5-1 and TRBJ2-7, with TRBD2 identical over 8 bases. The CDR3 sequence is CASRPYSGSIDEQYF. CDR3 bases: TGCGCCAGCAGACCATACAGCGGGAGTATCGACGAGCAGTACTTC.